This T cell receptor (beta chain) derives from a study of cytomegalovirus exposure and HLA in healthy donors. Findings and caveats of the study: According to a later analysis, most TCR beta chains associated with CMV appeared HLA-restricted. Some public TCRs appeared in many individuals, while most sequences were rare. Overall, approximately 180 TCR beta chains were annotated as cytomegalovirus-associated.

The PCR had 60 Vbeta and 13 Jbeta primers. Profiled with immunoSEQ multiplex PCR; TCRdb holds only in-frame clones, not every one. The sample has roughly 180,000 clones; 9.5% are singletons. With regard to this clone: Its cognate antigen is unknown.

The TCR was taken from a woman aged 25 to 39 in good health and CMV-seropositive. Sample: PBMCs.

CDR3: CASSKQDRLNTEAFF. The CDR3 DNA reads as TGTGCCAGCAGCAAGCAAGACAGATTGAACACTGAAGCTTTCTTT. The chain couples TRBV9 to TRBJ1-1; the D gene is possibly TRBD1 (5 bases). Germline V gene data show CDR1 as SGDLS and CDR2 as YYNGEE. Trimming took 4 bases from V and 0 from J, leaving 13 bases between them. There are 15 residues in the CDR3.